This TCR beta chain originates from a study of OX40 agonist ivuxolimab in advanced cancers. The germline CDR1 and CDR2 sequences are MNHNY and SVGAGI (reference sequence). V gave up 0 bases and J gave up 3 bases, with 6 bases separating them. This CDR3 is built from 14 residues. This clone came up once. TCRdb keeps only in-frame clones here, not all; method: immunoSEQ multiplex PCR. The sample consists of tens of thousands of clones, nearly 85% of them appearing once. The receptor's source is an adult with an advanced solid tumor such as melanoma, head and neck, liver or kidney cancer. The rearrangement links TRBV6-6 to TRBJ2-1; D is uncertain. The source material was CD4+ or CD8+ T cells sorted from blood, sampled in a trial of the OX40 agonist ivuxolimab. CDR3 loop: CASSYSIVYNEQFF. The CDR3 coding sequence is TGTGCCAGCAGTTACTCGATTGTCTACAATGAGCAGTTCTTC.